One T cell receptor beta chain is described in this entry. The antigen is unknown. No infections or other immune events were documented during collection. The data were taken from a study of identifying expanded T cells in peripheral blood. Profiling relied on immunoSEQ multiplex PCR, and the TCRdb table lists in-frame clones only, not all of them. Of about 97,000 clones in the sample, about 91% were seen once. Study-wide points: Two-week clone count variance significantly increased as total template count grew. Technical replicates showed approximately 1.2 changed clones; two weeks roughly 15; four weeks 19.

The specimen was blood. This sequence was found in a person aged 18-69 years in good health.

The CDR3 loop reads CAMLDDRRIPYEQYF. Here the CDR3 DNA reads TGTGCCATGTTAGATGACAGGAGGATTCCCTACGAGCAGTACTTC. The chain joins TRBV10-3 to TRBJ2-7, with D possibly matching TRBD1 (6 bases). V lost 9 bases to trimming and J lost 2 bases, with 20 bases between them. The CDR3 spans 15 residues. CDR1 is ENHRY, CDR2 SYGVKD, per germline.